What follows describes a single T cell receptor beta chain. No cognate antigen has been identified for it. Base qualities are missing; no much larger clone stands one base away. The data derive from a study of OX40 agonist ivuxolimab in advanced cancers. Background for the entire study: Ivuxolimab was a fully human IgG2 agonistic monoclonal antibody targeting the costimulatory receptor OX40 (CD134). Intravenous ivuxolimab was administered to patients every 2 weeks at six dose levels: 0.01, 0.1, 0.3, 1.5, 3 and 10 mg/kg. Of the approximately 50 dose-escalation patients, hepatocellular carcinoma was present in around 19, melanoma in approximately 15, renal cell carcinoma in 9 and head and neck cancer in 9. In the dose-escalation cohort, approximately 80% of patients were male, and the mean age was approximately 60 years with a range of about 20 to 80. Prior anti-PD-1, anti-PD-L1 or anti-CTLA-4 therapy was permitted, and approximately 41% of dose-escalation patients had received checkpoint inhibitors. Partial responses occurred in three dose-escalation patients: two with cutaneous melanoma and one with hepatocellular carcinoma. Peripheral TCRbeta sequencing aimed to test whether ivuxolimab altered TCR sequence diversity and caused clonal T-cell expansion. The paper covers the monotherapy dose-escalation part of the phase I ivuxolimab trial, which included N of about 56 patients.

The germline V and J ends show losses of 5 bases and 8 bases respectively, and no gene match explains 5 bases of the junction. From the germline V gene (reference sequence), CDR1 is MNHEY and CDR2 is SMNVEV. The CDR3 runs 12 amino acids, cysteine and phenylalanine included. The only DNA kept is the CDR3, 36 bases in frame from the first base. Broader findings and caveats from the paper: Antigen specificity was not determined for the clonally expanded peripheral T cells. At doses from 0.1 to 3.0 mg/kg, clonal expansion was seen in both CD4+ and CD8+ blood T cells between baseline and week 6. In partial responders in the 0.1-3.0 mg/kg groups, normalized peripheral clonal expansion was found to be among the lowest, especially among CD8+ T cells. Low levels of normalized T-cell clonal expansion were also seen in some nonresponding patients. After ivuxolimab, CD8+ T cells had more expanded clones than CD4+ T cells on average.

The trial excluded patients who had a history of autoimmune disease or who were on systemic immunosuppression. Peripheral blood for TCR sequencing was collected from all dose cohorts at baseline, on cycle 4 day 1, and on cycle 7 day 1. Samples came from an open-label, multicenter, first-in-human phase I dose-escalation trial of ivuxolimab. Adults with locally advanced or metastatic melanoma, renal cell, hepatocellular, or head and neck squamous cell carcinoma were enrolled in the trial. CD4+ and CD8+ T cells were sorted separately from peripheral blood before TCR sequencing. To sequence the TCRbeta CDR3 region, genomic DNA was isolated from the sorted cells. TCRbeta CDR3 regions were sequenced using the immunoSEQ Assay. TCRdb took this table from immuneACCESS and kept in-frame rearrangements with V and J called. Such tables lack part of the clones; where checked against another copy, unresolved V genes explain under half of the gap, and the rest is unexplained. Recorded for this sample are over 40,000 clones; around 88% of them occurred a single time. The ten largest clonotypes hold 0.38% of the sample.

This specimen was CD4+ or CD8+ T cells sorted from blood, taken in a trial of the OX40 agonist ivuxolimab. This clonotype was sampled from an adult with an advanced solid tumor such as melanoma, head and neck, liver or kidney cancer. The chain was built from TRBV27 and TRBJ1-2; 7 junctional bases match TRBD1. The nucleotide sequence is TGTGCCAGCAGTGGCAGGGGGGGCGGCTACACCTTC. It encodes CASSGRGGGYTF.